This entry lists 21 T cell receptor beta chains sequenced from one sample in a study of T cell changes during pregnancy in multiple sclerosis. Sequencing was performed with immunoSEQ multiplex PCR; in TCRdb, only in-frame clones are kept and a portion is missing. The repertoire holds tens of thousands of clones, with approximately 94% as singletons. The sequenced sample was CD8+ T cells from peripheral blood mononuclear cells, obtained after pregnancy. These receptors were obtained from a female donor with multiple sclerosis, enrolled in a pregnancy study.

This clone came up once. In nucleotides, the CDR3 is TGTGCCAGCAGCTTAGCTCTAGCGGGAGGAAACGAGCAGTACTTC. This codes for CASSLALAGGNEQYF. The chain couples TRBV7-2 to TRBJ2-7; 11 positions agree with TRBD2. This CDR3 is built from 15 residues. With 0 bases clipped from V and 5 bases from J, the junction kept 3 bases outside the gene matches. The germline CDR1 and CDR2 sequences are SGHTA and FQGNSA.

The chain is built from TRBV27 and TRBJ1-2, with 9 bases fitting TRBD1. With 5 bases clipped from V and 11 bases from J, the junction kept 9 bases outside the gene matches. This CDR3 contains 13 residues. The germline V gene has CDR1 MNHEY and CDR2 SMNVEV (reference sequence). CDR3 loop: CASSPLGTGRYTF. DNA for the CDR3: TGTGCCAGCAGTCCTCTCGGGACAGGGAGGTACACCTTC.

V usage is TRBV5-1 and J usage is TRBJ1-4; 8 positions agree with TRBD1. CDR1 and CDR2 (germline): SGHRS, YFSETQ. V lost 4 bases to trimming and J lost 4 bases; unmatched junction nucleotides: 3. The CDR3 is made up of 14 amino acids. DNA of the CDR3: TGCGCCAGCAGCGCGACAGGGGTTAATGAAAAACTGTTTTTT. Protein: CASSATGVNEKLFF.

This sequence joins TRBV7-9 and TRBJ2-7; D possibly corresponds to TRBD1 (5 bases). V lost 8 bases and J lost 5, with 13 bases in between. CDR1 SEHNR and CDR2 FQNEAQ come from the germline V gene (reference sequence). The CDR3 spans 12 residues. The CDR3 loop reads CASGVGLDEQYF. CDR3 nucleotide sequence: TGTGCCAGCGGGGTGGGGCTGGACGAGCAGTACTTC. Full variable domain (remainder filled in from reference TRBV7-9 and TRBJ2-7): DTGVSQNPRHKITKRGQNVTFRCDPISEHNRLYWYRQTLGQGPEFLTYFQNEAQLEKSRLLSDRFSAERPKGSFSTLEIQRTEQGDSAMYLCASGVGLDEQYFGPGTRLTVT.

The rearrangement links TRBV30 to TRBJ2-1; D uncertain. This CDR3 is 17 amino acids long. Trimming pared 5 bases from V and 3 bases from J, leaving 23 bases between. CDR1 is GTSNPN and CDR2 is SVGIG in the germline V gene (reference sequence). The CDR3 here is CAWEFRIGALHYNEQFF. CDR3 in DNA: TGTGCCTGGGAATTTCGAATCGGAGCGCTCCACTACAATGAGCAGTTCTTC.

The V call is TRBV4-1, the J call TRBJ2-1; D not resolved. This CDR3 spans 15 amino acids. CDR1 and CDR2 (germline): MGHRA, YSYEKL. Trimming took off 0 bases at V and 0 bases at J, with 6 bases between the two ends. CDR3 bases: TGCGCCAGCAGCCAAGATATCGGCTCCTACAATGAGCAGTTCTTC. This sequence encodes CASSQDIGSYNEQFF.

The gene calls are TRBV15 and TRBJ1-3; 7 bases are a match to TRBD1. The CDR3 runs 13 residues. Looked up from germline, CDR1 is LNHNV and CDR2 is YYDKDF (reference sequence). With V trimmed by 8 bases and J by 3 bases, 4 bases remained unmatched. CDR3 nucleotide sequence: TGTGCCACCGGAGGGGGCAGTGGAAACACCATATATTTT. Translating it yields CATGGGSGNTIYF. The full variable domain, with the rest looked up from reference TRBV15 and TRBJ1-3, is DAMVIQNPRYQVTQFGKPVTLSCSQTLNHNVMYWYQQKSSQAPKLLFHYYDKDFNNEADTPDNFQSRRPNTSFCFLDIRSPGLGDTAMYLCATGGGSGNTIYFGEGSWLTVV.

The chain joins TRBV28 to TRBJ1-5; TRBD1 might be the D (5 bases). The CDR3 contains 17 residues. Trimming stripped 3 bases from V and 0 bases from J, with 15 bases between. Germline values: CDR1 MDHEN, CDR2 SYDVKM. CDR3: CASSFRGREDSNQPQHF. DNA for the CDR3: TGTGCCAGCAGTTTTAGAGGCAGGGAAGATAGCAATCAGCCCCAGCATTTT. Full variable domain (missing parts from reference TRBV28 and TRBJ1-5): DVKVTQSSRYLVKRTGEKVFLECVQDMDHENMFWYRQDPGLGLRLIYFSYDVKMKEKGDIPEGYSVSREKKERFSLILESASTNQTSMYLCASSFRGREDSNQPQHFGDGTRLSIL.

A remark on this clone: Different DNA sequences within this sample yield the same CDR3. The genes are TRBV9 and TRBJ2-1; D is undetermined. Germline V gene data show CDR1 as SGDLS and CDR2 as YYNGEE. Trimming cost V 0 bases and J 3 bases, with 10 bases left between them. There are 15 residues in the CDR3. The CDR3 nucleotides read TGTGCCAGCAGCGTAGACGGAGAGAGCTACAATGAGCAGTTCTTC. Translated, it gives CASSVDGESYNEQFF.

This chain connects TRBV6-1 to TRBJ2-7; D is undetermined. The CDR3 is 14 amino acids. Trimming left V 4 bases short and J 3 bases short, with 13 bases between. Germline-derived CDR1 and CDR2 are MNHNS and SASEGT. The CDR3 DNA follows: TGTGCCAGCAGTGCTCGCGTGAGCTACTACGAGCAGTACTTC. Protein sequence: CASSARVSYYEQYF.

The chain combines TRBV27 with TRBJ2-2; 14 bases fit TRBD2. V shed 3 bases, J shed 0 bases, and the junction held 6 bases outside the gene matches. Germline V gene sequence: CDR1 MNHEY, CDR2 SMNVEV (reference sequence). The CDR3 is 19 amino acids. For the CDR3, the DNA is TGTGCCAGCAGTTTGTTGGGACTAGCGGGAGACACGAACACCGGGGAGCTGTTTTTT. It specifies CASSLLGLAGDTNTGELFF.

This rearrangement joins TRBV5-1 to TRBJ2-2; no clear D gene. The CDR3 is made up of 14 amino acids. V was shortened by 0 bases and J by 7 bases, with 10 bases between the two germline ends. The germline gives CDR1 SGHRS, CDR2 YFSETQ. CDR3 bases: TGCGCCAGCAGCTTGGGGCTAGACGGCGGGGAGCTGTTTTTT. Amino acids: CASSLGLDGGELFF.

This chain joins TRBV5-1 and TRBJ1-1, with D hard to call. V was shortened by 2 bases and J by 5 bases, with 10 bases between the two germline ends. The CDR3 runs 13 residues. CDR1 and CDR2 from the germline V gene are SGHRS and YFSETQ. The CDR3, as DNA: TGCGCCAGCAGCTTCCGGGGAGGAACTGAAGCTTTCTTT. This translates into CASSFRGGTEAFF.

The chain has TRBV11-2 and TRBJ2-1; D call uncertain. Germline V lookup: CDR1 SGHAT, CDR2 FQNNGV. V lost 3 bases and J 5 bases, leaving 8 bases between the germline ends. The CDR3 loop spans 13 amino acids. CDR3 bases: TGTGCCAGCAGCTTGCCGCAGGACAATGAGCAGTTCTTC. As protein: CASSLPQDNEQFF.

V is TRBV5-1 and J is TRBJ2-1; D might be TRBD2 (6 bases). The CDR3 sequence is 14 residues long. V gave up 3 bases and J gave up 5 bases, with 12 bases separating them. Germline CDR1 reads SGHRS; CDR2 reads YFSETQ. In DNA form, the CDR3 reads TGCGCCAGCAGCTGGGGAGGCGGCAACAATGAGCAGTTCTTC. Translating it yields CASSWGGGNNEQFF. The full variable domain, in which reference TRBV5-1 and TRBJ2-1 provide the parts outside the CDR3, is KAGVTQTPRYLIKTRGQQVTLSCSPISGHRSVSWYQQTPGQGLQFLFEYFSETQRNKGNFPGRFSGRQFSNSRSEMNVSTLELGDSALYLCASSWGGGNNEQFFGPGTRLTVL.

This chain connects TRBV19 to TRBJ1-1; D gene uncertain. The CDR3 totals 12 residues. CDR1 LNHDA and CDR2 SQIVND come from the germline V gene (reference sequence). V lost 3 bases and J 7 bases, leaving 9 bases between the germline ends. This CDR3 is CASSIYRDEAFF. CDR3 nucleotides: TGTGCCAGTAGTATTTACCGGGATGAAGCTTTCTTT.

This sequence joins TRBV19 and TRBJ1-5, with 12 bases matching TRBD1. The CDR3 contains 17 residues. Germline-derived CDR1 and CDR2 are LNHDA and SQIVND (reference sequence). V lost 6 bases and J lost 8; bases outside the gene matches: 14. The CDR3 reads CASRPTRDRGQREPQHF. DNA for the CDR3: TGTGCCAGTAGACCAACACGGGACAGGGGGCAACGGGAGCCCCAGCATTTT.

Here the CDR3 reads CASSPGAPGTRGGYF. Written as DNA, the CDR3 is TGTGCCAGCAGTCCGGGCGCCCCCGGGACTCGAGGTGGGTACTTC. The V call is TRBV27, the J call TRBJ2-7; TRBD2 is a possible D gene (6 bases). Trimming shortened V by 5 bases and J by 12 bases, and 26 bases separated the two germline ends. The germline gives CDR1 MNHEY, CDR2 SMNVEV (reference sequence). This CDR3 has 15 residues.

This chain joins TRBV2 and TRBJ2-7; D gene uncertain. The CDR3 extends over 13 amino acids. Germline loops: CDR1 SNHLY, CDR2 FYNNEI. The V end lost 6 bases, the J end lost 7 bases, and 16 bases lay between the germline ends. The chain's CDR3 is CASRRKVDGEQYF. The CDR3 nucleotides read TGTGCCAGCAGGCGGAAGGTTGATGGGGAGCAGTACTTC.

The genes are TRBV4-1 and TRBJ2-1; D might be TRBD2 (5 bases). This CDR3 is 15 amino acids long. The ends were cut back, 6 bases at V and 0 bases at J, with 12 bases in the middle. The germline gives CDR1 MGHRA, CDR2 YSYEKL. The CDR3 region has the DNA TGCGCCAGCAGATCCACTGGGAGCTCCTACAATGAGCAGTTCTTC. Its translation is CASRSTGSSYNEQFF.

CDR3 sequence (DNA): TGTGCCAGCAGCGTAGATGGCGGGTCTGGGAATGAGCAGTTCTTC. It translates to CASSVDGGSGNEQFF. The V gene is TRBV9, the J gene TRBJ2-1; D perhaps matches TRBD2 (5 bases). The germline V gene encodes CDR1 SGDLS and CDR2 YYNGEE. V was cut by 0 bases and J by 7 bases, with 14 bases left in between. CDR3 size: 15 residues.